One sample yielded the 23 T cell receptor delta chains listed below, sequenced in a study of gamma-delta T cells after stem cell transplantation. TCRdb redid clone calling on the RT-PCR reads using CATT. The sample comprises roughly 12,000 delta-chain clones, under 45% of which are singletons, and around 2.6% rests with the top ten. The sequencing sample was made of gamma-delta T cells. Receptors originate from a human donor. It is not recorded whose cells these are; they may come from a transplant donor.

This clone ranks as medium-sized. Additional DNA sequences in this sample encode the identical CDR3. CDR3: CACDTGGPRSWDTRQMFF. The CDR3 nucleotides read TGTGCCTGTGACACCGGAGGCCCTCGCTCCTGGGACACCCGACAGATGTTTTTC. This chain links TRDV2 with TRDJ3; D unclear. Trimming cost V 0 bases and J 0 bases, with 11 bases left between them. The CDR3 extends over 18 amino acids. CDR1 and CDR2 from the germline V gene are GEAIGNYY and EKD.

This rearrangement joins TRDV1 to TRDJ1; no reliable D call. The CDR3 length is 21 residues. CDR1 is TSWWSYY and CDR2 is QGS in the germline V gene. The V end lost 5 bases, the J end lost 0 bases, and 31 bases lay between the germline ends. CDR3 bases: TGTGCTCTTGGGCACTCCCTTTACTGTGTTATACCTCCCAGTCACACCGATAAACTCATCTTT. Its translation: CALGHSLYCVIPPSHTDKLIF.

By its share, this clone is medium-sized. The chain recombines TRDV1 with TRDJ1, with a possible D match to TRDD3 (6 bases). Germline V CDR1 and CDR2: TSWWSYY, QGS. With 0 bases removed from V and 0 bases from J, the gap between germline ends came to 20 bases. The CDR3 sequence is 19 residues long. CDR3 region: CALGELGRSGGSYTDKLIF. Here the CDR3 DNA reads TGTGCTCTTGGGGAACTAGGTCGAAGTGGGGGTTCGTACACCGATAAACTCATCTTT.

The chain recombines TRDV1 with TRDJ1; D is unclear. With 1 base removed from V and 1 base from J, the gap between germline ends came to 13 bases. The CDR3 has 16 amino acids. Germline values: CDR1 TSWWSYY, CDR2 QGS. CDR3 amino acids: CALGEQGPTRTDKLIF. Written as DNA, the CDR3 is TGTGCTCTTGGGGAACAGGGGCCAACCCGCACCGATAAACTCATCTTT.

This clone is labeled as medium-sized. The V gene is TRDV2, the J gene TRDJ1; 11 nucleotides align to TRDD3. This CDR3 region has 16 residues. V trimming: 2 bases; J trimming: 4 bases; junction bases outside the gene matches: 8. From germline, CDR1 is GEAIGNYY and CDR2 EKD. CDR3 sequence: CACDKLGDKSGDKLIF. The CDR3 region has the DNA TGTGCCTGTGACAAACTGGGGGATAAGTCGGGCGATAAACTCATCTTT.

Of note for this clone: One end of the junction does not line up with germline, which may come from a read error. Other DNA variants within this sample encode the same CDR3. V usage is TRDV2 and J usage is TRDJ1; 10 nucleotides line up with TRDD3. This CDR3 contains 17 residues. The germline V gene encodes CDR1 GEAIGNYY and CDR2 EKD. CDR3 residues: CACDTVMVGGYTDKLIF. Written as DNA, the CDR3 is TGTGCCTGTGACACCGTAATGGTTGGGGGATACACCGACAAACTCATCTTT.

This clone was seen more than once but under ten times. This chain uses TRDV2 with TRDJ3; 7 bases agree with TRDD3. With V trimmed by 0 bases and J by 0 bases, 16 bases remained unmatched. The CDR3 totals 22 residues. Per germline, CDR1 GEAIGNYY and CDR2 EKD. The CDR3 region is CACDTEVTSGGFFSWDTRQMFF. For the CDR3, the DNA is TGTGCCTGTGACACCGAGGTTACGTCTGGGGGTTTCTTCTCCTGGGACACCCGACAGATGTTTTTC.

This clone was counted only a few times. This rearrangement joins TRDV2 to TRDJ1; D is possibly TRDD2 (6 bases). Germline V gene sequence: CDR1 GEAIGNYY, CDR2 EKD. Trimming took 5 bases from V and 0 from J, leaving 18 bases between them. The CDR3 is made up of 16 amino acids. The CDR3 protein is CACGGLPRLYTDKLIF. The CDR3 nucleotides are TGTGCCTGTGGGGGCCTTCCCCGCCTCTACACCGATAAACTCATCTTT.

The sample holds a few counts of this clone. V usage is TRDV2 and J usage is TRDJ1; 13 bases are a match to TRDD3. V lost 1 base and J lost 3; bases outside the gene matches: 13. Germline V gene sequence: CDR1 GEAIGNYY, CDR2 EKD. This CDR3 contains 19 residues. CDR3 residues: CACDTGGSYWGIRADKLIF. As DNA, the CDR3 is TGTGCCTGTGACACGGGCGGGTCGTACTGGGGGATACGCGCCGATAAACTCATCTTT.

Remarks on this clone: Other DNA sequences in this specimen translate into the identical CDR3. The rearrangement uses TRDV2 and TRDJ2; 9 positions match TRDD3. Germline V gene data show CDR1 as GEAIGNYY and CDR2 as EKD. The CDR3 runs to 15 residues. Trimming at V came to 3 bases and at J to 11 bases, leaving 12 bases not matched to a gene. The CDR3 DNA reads TGTGCCTGTGACCGTCTGGGGGATCGGGCTGCGCAACTCTTCTTT. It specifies CACDRLGDRAAQLFF.

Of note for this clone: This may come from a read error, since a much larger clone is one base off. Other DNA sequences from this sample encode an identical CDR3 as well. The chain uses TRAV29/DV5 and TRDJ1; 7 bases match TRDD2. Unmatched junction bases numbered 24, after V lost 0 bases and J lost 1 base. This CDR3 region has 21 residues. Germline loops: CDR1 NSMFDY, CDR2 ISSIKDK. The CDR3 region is CAASDIPTRTGNEHGTDKLIF. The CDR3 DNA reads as TGTGCAGCAAGCGATATTCCTACCCGTACTGGTAACGAACATGGCACCGATAAACTCATCTTT.

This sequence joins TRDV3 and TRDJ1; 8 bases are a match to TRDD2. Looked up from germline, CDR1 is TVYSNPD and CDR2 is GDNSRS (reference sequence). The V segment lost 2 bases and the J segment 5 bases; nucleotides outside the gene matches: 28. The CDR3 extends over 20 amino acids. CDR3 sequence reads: CAFLLPKDTGLPETVDKLIF. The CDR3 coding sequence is TGTGCCTTTCTCCTTCCTAAAGATACTGGGTTACCCGAGACGGTAGATAAACTCATCTTT.

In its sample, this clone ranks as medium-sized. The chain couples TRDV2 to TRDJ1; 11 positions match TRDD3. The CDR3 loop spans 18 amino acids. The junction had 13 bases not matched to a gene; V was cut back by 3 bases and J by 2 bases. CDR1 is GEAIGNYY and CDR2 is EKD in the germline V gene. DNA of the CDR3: TGTGCCTGTGACCTCCGGGGATACTGGGGGATAAAAACCGATAAACTCATCTTT. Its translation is CACDLRGYWGIKTDKLIF.

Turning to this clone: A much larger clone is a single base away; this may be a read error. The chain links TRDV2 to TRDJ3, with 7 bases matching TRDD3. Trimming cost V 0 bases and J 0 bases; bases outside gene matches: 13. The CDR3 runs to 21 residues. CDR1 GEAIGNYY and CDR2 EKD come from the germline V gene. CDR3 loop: CACDTATWGRLRSWDTRQMFF. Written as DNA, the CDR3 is TGTGCCTGTGACACCGCTACTTGGGGGAGGTTGCGCTCCTGGGACACCCGACAGATGTTTTTC.

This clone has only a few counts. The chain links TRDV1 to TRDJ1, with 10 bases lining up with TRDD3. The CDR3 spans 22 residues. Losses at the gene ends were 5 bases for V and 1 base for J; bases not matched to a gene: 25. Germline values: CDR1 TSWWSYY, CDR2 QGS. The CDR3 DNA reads TGTGCTCTTGGGTCCCCCTTCCTTGAACAAAGGGGGATACGCAAGGGCACCGATAAACTCATCTTT. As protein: CALGSPFLEQRGIRKGTDKLIF.

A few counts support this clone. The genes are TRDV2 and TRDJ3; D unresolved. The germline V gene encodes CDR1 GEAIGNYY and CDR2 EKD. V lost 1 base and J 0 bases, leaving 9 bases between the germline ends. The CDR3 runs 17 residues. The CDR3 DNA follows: TGTGCCTGTGACACGGAGGGCTACTCCTGGGACACCCGACAGATGTTTTTC. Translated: CACDTEGYSWDTRQMFF.

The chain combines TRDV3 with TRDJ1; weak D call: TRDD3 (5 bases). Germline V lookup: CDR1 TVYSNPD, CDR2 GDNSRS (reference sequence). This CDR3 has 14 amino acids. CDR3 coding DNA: TGTGCGCTTTATCTGGGTCTTCACACCGATAAACTCATCTTT. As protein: CALYLGLHTDKLIF. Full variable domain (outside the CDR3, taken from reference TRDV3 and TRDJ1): CDKVTQSSPDQTVASGSEVVLLCTYDTVYSNPDLFWYRIRPDYSFQFVFYGDNSRSEGADFTQGRFSVKHILTQKAFHLVISPVRTEDSATYYCALYLGLHTDKLIFGKGTRVTVEP.

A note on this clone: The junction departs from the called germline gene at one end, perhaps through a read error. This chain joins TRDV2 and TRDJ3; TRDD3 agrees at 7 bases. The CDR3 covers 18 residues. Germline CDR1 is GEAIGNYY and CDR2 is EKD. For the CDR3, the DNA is TGTGCCTGTGACACCGGGGGATCACCGGACTGGGACACCCTACAGATGTTTTTC. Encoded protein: CACDTGGSPDWDTLQMFF.

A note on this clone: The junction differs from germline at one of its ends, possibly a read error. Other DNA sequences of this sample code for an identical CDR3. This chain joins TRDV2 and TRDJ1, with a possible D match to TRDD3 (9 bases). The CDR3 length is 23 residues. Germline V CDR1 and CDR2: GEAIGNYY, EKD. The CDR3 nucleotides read TGTGCCTGTGACACCGGCCCGAACTTCCTACCCTCCTTTTACTGGGGGACTACCGATAAACTCATCTTC. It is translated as CACDTGPNFLPSFYWGTTDKLIF.

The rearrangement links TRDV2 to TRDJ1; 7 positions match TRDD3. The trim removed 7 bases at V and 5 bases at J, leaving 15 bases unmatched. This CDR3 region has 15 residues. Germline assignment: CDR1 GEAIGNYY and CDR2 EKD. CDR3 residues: CAWHRTGEIKDKLIF. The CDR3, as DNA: TGTGCCTGGCACCGTACTGGGGAGATAAAGGATAAACTCATCTTT.

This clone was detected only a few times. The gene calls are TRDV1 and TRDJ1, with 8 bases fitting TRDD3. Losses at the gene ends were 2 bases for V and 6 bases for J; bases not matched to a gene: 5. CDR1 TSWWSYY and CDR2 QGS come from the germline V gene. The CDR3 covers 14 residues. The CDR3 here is CALGEGGYPHKLIF. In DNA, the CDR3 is TGTGCTCTTGGGGAAGGGGGATATCCACATAAACTCATCTTT.

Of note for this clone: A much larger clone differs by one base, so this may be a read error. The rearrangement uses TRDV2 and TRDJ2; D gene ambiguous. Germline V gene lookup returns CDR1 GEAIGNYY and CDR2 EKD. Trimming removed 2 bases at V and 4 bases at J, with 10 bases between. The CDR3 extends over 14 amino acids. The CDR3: CACDILPRTAQLFF. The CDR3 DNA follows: TGTGCCTGTGACATCCTCCCCAGGACAGCACAACTCTTCTTT.

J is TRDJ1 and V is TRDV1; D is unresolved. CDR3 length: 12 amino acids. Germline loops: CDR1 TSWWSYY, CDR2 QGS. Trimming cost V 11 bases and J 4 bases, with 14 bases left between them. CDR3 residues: CATEGTDDKLIF. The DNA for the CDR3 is TGTGCTACGGAGGGCACAGACGATAAACTCATCTTT.